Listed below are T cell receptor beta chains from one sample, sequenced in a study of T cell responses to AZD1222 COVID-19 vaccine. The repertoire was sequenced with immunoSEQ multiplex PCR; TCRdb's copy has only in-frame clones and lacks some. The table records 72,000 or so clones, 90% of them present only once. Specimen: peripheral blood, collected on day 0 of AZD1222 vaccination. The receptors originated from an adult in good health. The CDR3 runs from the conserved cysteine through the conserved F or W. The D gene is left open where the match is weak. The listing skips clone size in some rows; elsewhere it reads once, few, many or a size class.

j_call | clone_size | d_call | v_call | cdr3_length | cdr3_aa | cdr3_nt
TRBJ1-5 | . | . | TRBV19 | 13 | CASSQQVLQPQHF | TGTGCCAGTAGCCAACAGGTACTCCAGCCCCAGCATTTT
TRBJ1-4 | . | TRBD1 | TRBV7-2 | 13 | CASTYRGGEKLFF | TGTGCCAGCACTTACAGGGGAGGGGAAAAACTGTTTTTT
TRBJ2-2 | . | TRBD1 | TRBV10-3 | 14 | CAISGTGNTGELFF | TGTGCCATCAGTGGGACAGGGAACACCGGGGAGCTGTTTTTT
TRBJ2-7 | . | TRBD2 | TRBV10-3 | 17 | CAISESFGAGGPDEQYF | TGTGCCATCAGTGAGTCGTTTGGAGCGGGAGGGCCTGACGAGCAGTACTTC
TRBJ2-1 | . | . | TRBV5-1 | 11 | CASSPSVEQFF | TGCGCCAGCAGCCCCTCCGTTGAGCAGTTCTTC
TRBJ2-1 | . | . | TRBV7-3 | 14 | CASSLGGWNNEQFF | TGTGCCAGCAGCTTGGGCGGGTGGAACAATGAGCAGTTCTTC
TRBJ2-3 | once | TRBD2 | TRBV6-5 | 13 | CASRAGVTDTQYF | TGTGCCAGCAGAGCGGGAGTCACAGATACGCAGTATTTT
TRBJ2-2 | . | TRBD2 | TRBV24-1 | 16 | CATSETGGGSIGELFF | TGTGCCACCAGTGAAACGGGAGGGGGAAGTATCGGGGAGCTGTTTTTT
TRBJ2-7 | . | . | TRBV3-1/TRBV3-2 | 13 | CASSPAGFYEQYF | TGTGCCAGCAGCCCTGCTGGGTTTTACGAGCAGTACTTC
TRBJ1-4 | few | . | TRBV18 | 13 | CASFTMSHEKLFF | TGTGCCAGCTTTACCATGAGTCATGAAAAACTGTTTTTT
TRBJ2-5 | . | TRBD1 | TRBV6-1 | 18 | CASSEASPWDRPQETQYF | TGTGCCAGCAGTGAAGCTTCGCCCTGGGACAGGCCGCAAGAGACCCAGTACTTC
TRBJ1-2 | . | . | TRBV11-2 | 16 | CASSFFGRTGNYGYTF | TGTGCCAGCAGCTTTTTTGGGCGGACGGGTAACTATGGCTACACCTTC
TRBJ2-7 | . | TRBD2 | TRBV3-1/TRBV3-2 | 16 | CASSPGGQDFSYEQYF | TGTGCCAGCAGCCCGGGGGGGCAGGACTTCTCCTACGAGCAGTACTTC
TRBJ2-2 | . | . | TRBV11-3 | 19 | CASSLSPRQAFSGTGELFF | TGTGCCAGCAGCCTCTCCCCCCGACAGGCCTTTTCGGGCACCGGGGAGCTGTTTTTT
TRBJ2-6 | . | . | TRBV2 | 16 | CASSGGGLTGANVLTF | TGTGCCAGCAGTGGTGGAGGGTTGACTGGGGCCAACGTCCTGACTTTC
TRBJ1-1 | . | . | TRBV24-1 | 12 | CATSDPNTEAFF | TGTGCCACCAGTGACCCCAACACTGAAGCTTTCTTT
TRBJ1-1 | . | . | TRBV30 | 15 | CAWSVSVQSNTEAFF | TGTGCCTGGAGTGTAAGCGTACAGTCGAACACTGAAGCTTTCTTT
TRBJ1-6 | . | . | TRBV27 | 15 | CASSWDGDYNSPLHF | TGTGCCAGTTCCTGGGACGGTGACTATAATTCACCCCTCCACTTT
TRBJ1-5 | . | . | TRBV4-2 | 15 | CASSQSRANNQPQHF | TGTGCCAGCAGCCAATCAAGGGCAAATAATCAGCCCCAGCATTTT
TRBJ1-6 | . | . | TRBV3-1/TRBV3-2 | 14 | CASSQDSSGRNLHF | TGTGCCAGCAGCCAAGATAGTTCTGGGCGAAACCTCCACTTT
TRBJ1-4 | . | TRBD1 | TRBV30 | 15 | CAVDREVATNEKLFF | TGTGCTGTAGACAGGGAGGTTGCAACTAATGAAAAACTGTTTTTT
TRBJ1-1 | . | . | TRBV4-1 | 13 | CASSPTGNTEAFF | TGCGCCAGCAGCCCTACAGGGAACACTGAAGCTTTCTTT
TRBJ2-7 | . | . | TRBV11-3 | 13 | CASSRVLSYEQYF | TGTGCCAGCAGCCGGGTCCTCTCCTACGAGCAGTACTTC
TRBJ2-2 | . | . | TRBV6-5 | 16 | CASSSLGGPNTGELFF | TGTGCCAGCAGTTCCCTCGGGGGCCCGAACACCGGGGAGCTGTTTTTT
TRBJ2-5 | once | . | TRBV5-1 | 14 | CASSLSRGQETQYF | TGCGCCAGCAGCTTGTCCCGCGGACAAGAGACCCAGTACTTC
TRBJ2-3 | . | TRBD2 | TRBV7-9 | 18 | CASSPLSGTSGSGDTQYF | TGTGCCAGCAGCCCCCTATCCGGGACTAGCGGGAGTGGCGATACGCAGTATTTT
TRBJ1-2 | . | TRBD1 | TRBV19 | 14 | CASSPQGQGDGYTF | TGTGCCAGTAGTCCCCAGGGACAGGGGGATGGCTACACCTTC
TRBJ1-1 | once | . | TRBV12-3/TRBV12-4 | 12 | CASRSQPFEAFF | TGTGCCAGCAGATCACAGCCCTTTGAAGCTTTCTTT
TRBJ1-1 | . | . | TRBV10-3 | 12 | CATRGEQYEAFF | TGTGCCACAAGAGGGGAACAGTATGAAGCTTTCTTT
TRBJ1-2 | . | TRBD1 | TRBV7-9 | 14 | CASSLETGDYGYTF | TGTGCCAGCAGCTTGGAGACAGGGGACTATGGCTACACCTTC
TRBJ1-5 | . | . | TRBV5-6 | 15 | CASSLSQGMSQPQHF | TGTGCCAGCAGCTTATCTCAGGGTATGAGTCAGCCCCAGCATTTT
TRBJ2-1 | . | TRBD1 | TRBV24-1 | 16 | CATSDSTGVSYNEQFF | TGTGCCACCAGTGACTCGACAGGGGTCTCCTACAATGAGCAGTTCTTC
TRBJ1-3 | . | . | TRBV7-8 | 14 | CASSLVSGGNTIYF | TGTGCCAGCAGCTTAGTGTCCGGGGGAAACACCATATATTTT
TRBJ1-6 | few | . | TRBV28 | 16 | CASTILGGGDNSPLHF | TGTGCCAGCACCATACTAGGCGGGGGGGATAATTCACCCCTCCACTTT
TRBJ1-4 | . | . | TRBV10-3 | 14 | CAISEGTRAEKLFF | TGTGCCATCAGTGAAGGGACCCGGGCGGAAAAACTGTTTTTT
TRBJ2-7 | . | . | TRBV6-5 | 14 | CASKARQLSYEQYF | TGTGCCAGCAAAGCCAGGCAGCTCTCCTACGAGCAGTACTTC
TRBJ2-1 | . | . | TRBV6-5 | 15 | CASRIRRDSYNEQFF | TGTGCCTCCCGAATCCGGCGGGACTCCTACAATGAGCAGTTCTTC
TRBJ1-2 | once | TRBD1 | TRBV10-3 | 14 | CAISESPGGDGYTF | TGTGCCATCAGTGAGTCTCCAGGGGGCGATGGCTACACCTTC
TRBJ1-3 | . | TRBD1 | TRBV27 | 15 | CASSTQTGTGNTIYF | TGTGCCAGCAGTACCCAGACAGGGACTGGAAACACCATATATTTT
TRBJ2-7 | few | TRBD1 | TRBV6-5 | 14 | CASSRDSTAYEQYF | TGTGCCAGCAGCCGGGACAGTACAGCCTACGAGCAGTACTTC
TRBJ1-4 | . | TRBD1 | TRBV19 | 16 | CASTYDRGGTNEKLFF | TGTGCCAGTACCTATGACAGGGGGGGCACTAATGAAAAACTGTTTTTT
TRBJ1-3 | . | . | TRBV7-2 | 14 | CASSPFSSGNTIYF | TGTGCCAGCAGCCCGTTTTCCTCTGGAAACACCATATATTTT
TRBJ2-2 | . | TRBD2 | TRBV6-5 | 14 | CASREDPNTGELFF | TGTGCCAGCCGGGAGGACCCGAACACCGGGGAGCTGTTTTTT
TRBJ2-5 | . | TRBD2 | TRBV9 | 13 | CASSSGPQETQYF | TGTGCCAGCAGTAGCGGGCCCCAAGAGACCCAGTACTTC
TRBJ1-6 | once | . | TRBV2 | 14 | CASSAEVDNSPLHF | TGTGCCAGCAGTGCCGAGGTGGATAATTCACCCCTCCACTTT
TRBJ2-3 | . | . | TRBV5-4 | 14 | CASSSGSNTDTQYF | TGTGCCAGCAGCTCGGGATCAAACACAGATACGCAGTATTTT
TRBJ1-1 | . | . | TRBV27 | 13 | CASSMRGSTEAFF | TGTGCCAGCAGTATGAGGGGAAGCACTGAAGCTTTCTTT
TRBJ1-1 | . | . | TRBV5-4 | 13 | CASSFRDTPEAFF | TGTGCCAGCAGCTTCCGGGACACCCCTGAAGCTTTCTTT
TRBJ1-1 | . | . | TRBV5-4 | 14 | CASSLVGWNAEAFF | TGTGCCAGCAGCTTGGTTGGGTGGAACGCTGAAGCTTTCTTT
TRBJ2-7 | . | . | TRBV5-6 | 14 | CASSLGPGLGEQYF | TGTGCCAGCAGCTTGGGCCCAGGGCTCGGCGAGCAGTACTTC
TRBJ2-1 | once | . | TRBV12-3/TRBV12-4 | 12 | CASSLIPWEQFF | TGTGCCAGCAGTTTAATCCCCTGGGAGCAGTTCTTC
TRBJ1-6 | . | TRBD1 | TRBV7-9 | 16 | CASSPVGQGPNSPLHF | TGTGCCAGCAGCCCGGTAGGACAGGGGCCGAATTCACCCCTCCACTTT
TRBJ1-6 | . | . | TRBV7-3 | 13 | CASSLTRGSPLHF | TGTGCCAGCAGCTTAACCAGGGGATCACCCCTCCACTTT
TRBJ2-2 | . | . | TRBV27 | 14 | CASTRGPYTGELFF | TGTGCCAGTACCCGGGGACCGTACACCGGGGAGCTGTTTTTT
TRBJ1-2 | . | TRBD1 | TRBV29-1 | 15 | CSAQGQEAYDYGYTF | TGCAGCGCCCAGGGACAGGAGGCTTATGACTATGGCTACACCTTC
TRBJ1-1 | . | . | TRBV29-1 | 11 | CSVHSNTEAFF | TGCAGCGTTCACAGCAACACTGAAGCTTTCTTT
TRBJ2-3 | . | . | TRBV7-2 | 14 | CASSLGSAGDTQYF | TGTGCCAGCAGCTTAGGCTCAGCGGGCGATACGCAGTATTTT
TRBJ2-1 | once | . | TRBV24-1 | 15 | CATSDQAEANNEQFF | TGTGCCACCAGTGACCAGGCCGAGGCTAACAATGAGCAGTTCTTC
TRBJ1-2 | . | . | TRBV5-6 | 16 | CASSLGFQGREDGYTF | TGTGCCAGCAGCTTGGGGTTTCAGGGGCGCGAGGATGGCTACACCTTC
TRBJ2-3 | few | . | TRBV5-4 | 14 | CASSTRDLTDTQYF | TGTGCCAGCAGCACACGGGACTTAACTGATACGCAGTATTTT